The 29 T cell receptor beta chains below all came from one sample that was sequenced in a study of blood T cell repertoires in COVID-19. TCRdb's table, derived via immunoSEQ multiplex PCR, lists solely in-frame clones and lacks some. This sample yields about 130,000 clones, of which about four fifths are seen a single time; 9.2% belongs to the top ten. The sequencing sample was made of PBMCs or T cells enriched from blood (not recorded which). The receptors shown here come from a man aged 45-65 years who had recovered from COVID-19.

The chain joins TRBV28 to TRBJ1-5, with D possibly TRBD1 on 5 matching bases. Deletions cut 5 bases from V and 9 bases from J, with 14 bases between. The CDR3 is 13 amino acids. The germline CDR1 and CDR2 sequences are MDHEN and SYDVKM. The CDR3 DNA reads TGTGCCAGCAGTGGCCCCCCGGGGGGGCCCCAGCATTTT. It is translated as CASSGPPGGPQHF.

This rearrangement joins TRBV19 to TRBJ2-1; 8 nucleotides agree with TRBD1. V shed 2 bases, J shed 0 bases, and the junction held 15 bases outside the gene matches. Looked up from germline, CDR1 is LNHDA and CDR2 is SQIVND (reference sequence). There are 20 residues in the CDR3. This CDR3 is CASSIPMWTGHPSSYNEQFF. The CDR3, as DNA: TGTGCCAGTAGTATACCGATGTGGACAGGGCATCCTAGCTCCTACAATGAGCAGTTCTTC.

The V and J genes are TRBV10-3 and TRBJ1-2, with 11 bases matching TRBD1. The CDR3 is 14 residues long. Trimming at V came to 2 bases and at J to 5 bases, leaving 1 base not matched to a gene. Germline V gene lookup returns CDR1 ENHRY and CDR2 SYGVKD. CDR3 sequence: CAISEGTGGYGYTF. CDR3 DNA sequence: TGTGCCATCAGTGAGGGGACAGGGGGTTATGGCTACACCTTC.

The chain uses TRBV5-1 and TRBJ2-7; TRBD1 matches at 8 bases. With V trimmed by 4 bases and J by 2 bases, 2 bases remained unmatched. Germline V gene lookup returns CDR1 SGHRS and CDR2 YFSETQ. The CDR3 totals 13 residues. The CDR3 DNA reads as TGCGCCAGCAGCCCGGACAGGGCCTACGAGCAGTACTTC. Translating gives CASSPDRAYEQYF.

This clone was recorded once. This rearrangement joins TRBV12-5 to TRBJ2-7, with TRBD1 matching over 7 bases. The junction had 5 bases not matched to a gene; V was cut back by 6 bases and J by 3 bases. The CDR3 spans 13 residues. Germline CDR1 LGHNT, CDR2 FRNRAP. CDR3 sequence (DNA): TGTGCTAGTGGCCGGGGACAGCTCTACGAGCAGTACTTC. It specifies CASGRGQLYEQYF.

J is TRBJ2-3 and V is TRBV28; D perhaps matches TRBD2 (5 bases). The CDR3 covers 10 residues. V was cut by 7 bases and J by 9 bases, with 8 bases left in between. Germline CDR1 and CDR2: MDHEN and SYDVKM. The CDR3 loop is CASKRETQYF. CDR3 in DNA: TGTGCCAGCAAGAGGGAGACGCAGTATTTT.

The CDR3 DNA follows: TGTGCCAGCAGCCAGACCTCGACAGGACGAAACACCATATATTTT. This translates into CASSQTSTGRNTIYF. The rearrangement uses TRBV7-2 and TRBJ1-3, with D perhaps TRBD1 (6 bases). V shed 5 bases and J shed 5 bases, with 16 bases lying between them. The germline V gene encodes CDR1 SGHTA and CDR2 FQGNSA. This CDR3 contains 15 residues. Supplemented by reference TRBV7-2 and TRBJ1-3, the full variable domain reads GAGVSQSPSNKVTEKGKDVELRCDPISGHTALYWYRQSLGQGLEFLIYFQGNSAPDKSGLPSDRFSAERTGGSVSTLTIQRTQQEDSAVYLCASSQTSTGRNTIYFGEGSWLTVV.

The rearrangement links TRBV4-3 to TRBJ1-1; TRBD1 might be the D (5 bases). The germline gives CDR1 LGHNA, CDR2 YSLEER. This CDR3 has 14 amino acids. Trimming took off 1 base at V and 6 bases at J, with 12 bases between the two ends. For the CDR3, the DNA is TGCGCCAGCAGCCAAGCAGGGATGTGGTCTGAAGCTTTCTTT. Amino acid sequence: CASSQAGMWSEAFF.

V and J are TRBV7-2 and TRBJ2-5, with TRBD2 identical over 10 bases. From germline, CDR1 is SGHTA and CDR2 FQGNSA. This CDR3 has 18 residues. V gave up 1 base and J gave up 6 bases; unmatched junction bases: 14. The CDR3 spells CASSLELASGGSMQTQYF. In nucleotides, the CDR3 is TGTGCCAGCAGCTTAGAGCTCGCTAGCGGGGGCTCGATGCAGACCCAGTACTTC.

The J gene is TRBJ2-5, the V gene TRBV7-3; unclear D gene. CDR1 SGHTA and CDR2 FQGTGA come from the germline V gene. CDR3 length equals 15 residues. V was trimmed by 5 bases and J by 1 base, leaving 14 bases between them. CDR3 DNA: TGTGCCAGCAGCCCTCGAGCAGCGACCCAAGAGACCCAGTACTTC. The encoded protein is CASSPRAATQETQYF.

The CDR3 coding sequence is TGTGCCAGCAGTGCGAAGTCAGGGGTCAGCTCCTACGAGCAGTACTTC. Residues: CASSAKSGVSSYEQYF. The chain has TRBV6-1 and TRBJ2-7, with D possibly being TRBD1 (6 bases). The V and J ends lost 4 bases and 0 bases respectively, with 16 bases between them. The germline V gene encodes CDR1 MNHNS and CDR2 SASEGT. This CDR3 is 16 amino acids long.

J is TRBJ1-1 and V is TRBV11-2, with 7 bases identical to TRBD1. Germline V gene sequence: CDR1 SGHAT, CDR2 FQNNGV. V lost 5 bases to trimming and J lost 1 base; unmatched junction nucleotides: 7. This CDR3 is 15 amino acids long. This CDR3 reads CASSKIQGTNTEAFF. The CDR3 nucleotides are TGTGCCAGCAGCAAGATACAGGGGACGAACACTGAAGCTTTCTTT.

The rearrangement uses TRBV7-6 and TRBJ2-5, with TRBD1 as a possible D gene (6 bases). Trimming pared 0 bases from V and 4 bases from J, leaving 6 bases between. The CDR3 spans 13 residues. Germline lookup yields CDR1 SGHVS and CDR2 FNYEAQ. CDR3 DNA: TGTGCCAGCAGCTTAGCACAGGGAGAGACCCAGTACTTC. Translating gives CASSLAQGETQYF. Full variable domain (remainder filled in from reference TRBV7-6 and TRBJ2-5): GAGVSQSPRYKVTKRGQDVALRCDPISGHVSLYWYRQALGQGPEFLTYFNYEAQQDKSGLPNDRFSAERPEGSISTLTIQRTEQRDSAMYRCASSLAQGETQYFGPGTRLLVL.

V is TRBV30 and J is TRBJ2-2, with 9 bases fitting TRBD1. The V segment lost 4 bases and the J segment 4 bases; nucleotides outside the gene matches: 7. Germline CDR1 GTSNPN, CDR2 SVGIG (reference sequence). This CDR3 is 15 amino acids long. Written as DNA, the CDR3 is TGTGCCTGGATTCCGGGACAGGGACTCACCGGGGAGCTGTTTTTT. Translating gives CAWIPGQGLTGELFF. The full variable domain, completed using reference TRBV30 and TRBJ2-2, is SQTIHQWPATLVQPVGSPLSLECTVEGTSNPNLYWYRQAAGRGLQLLFYSVGIGQISSEVPQNLSASRPQDRQFILSSKKLLLSDSGFYLCAWIPGQGLTGELFFGEGSRLTVL.

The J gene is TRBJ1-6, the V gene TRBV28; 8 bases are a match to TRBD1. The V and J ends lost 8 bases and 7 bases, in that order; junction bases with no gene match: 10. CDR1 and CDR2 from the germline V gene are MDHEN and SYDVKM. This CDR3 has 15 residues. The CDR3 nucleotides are TGTGCCAGCGGGGGAGAAACAGGGGGAAATTCACCCCTCCACTTT. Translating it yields CASGGETGGNSPLHF.

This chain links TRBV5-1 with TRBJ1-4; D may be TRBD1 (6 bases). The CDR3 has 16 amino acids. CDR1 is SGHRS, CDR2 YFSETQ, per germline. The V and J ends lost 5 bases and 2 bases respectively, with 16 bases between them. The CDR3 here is CASRRGSGTTNEKLFF. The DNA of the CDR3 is TGCGCCAGCAGGAGGGGGTCAGGCACGACTAATGAAAAACTGTTTTTT.

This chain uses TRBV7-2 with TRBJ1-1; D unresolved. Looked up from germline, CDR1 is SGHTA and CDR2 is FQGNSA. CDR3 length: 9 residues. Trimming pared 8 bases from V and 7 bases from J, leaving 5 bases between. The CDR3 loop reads CASHFEAFF. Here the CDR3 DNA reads TGTGCCAGCCACTTTGAAGCTTTCTTT.

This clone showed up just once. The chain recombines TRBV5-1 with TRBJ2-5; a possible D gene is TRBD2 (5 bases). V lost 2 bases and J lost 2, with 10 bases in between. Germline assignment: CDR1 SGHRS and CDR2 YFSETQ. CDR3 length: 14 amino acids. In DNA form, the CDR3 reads TGCGCCAGCAGCTTCGGAGGCCTACAAGAGACCCAGTACTTC. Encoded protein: CASSFGGLQETQYF.

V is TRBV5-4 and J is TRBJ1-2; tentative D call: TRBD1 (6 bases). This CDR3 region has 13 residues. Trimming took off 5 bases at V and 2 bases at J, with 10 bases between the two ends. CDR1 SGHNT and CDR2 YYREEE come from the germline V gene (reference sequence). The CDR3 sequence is CASSHTGNYGYTF. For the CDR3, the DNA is TGTGCCAGCAGTCATACAGGGAACTATGGCTACACCTTC.

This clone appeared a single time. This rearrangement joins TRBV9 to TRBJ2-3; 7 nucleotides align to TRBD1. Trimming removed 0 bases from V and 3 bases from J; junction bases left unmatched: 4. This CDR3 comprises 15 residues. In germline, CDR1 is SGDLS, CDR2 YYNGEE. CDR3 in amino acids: CASSVDAGGTDTQYF. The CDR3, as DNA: TGTGCCAGCAGCGTAGATGCAGGGGGAACAGATACGCAGTATTTT.

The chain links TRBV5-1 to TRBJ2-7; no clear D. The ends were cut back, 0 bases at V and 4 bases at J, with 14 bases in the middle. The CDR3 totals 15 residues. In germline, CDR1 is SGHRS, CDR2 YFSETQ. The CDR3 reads CASSLEPGLGYEQYF. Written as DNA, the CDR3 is TGCGCCAGCAGCTTGGAACCGGGTTTAGGTTACGAGCAGTACTTC. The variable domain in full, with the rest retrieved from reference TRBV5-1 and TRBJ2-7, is KAGVTQTPRYLIKTRGQQVTLSCSPISGHRSVSWYQQTPGQGLQFLFEYFSETQRNKGNFPGRFSGRQFSNSRSEMNVSTLELGDSALYLCASSLEPGLGYEQYFGPGTRLTVT.

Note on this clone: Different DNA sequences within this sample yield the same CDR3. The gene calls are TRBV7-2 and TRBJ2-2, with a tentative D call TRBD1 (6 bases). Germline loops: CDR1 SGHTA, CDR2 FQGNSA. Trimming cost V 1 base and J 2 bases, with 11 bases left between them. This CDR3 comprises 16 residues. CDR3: CASSLVLGQNTGELFF. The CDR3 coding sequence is TGTGCCAGCAGCTTAGTATTGGGACAAAACACCGGGGAGCTGTTTTTT. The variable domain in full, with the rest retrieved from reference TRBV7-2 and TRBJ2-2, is GAGVSQSPSNKVTEKGKDVELRCDPISGHTALYWYRQSLGQGLEFLIYFQGNSAPDKSGLPSDRFSAERTGGSVSTLTIQRTQQEDSAVYLCASSLVLGQNTGELFFGEGSRLTVL.

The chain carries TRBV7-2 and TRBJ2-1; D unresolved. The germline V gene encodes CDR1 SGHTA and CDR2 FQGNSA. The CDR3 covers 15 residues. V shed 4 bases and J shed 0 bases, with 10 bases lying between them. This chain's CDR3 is CASSYRSYSYNEQFF. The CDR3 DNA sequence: TGTGCCAGCAGCTATCGGTCCTACTCCTACAATGAGCAGTTCTTC. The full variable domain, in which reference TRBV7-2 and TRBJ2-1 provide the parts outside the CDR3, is GAGVSQSPSNKVTEKGKDVELRCDPISGHTALYWYRQSLGQGLEFLIYFQGNSAPDKSGLPSDRFSAERTGGSVSTLTIQRTQQEDSAVYLCASSYRSYSYNEQFFGPGTRLTVL.

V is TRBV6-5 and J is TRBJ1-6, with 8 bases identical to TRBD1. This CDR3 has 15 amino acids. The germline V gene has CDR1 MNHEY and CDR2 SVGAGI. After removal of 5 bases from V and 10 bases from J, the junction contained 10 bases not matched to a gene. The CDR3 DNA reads TGTGCCAGCAGTCCGAGGACAGGGTTGGCCTCACCCCTCCACTTT. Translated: CASSPRTGLASPLHF.

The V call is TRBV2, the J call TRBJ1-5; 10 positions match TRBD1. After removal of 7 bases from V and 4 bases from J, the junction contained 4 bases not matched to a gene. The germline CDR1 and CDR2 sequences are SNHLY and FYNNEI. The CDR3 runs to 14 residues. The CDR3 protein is CASTPDRGNQPQHF. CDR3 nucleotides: TGTGCCAGCACGCCGGACAGGGGGAATCAGCCCCAGCATTTT.

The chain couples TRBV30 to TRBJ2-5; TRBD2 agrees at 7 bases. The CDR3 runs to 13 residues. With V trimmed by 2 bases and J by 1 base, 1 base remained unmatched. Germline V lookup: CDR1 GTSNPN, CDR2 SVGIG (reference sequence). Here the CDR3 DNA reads TGTGCCTGGAGTCGCGGGAGCCAAGAGACCCAGTACTTC. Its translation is CAWSRGSQETQYF.

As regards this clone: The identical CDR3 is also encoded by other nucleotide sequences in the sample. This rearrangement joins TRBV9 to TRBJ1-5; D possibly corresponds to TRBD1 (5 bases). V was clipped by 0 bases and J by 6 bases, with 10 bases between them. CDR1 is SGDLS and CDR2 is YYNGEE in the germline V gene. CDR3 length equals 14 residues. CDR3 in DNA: TGTGCCAGCAGCGTAGCCGGGGGGGGTCAGCCCCAGCATTTT. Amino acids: CASSVAGGGQPQHF.

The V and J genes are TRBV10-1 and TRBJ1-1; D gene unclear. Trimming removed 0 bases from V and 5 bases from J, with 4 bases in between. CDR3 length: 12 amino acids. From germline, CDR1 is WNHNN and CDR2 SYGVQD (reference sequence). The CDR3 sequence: CASSESRTEAFF. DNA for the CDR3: TGCGCCAGCAGTGAGTCGCGGACTGAAGCTTTCTTT.

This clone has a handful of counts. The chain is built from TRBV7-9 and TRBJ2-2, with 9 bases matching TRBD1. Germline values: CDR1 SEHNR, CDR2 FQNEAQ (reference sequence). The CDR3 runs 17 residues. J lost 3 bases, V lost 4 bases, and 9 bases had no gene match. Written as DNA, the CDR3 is TGTGCCAGCAGCTCCAGAGGACAGGGGATAGACACCGGGGAGCTGTTTTTT. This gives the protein CASSSRGQGIDTGELFF.